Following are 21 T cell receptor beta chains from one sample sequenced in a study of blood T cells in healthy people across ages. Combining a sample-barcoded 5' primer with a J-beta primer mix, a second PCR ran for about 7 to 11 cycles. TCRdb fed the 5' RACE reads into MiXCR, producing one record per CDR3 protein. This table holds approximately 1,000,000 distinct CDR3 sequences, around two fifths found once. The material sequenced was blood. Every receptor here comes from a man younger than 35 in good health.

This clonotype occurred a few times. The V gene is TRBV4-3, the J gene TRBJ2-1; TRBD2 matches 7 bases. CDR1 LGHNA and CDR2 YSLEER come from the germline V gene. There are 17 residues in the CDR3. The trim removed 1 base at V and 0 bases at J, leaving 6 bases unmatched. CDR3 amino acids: CASSQAPAGVSYNEQFF. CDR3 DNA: TGCGCCAGCAGCCAAGCCCCCGCGGGGGTCTCCTACAATGAGCAGTTCTTC.

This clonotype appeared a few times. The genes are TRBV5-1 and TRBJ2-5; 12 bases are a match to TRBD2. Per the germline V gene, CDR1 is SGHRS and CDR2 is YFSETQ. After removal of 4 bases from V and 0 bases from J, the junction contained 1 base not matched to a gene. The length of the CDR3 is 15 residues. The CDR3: CASSRLAGDQETQYF. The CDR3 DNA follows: TGCGCCAGCAGCCGACTAGCGGGGGACCAAGAGACCCAGTACTTC.

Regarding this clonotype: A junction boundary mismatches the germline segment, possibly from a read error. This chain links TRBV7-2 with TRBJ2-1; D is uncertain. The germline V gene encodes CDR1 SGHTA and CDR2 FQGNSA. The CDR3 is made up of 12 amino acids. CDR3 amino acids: CASNHVYSEQFF. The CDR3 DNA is TGTGCCAGCAACCATGTATACAGTGAGCAGTTCTTC.

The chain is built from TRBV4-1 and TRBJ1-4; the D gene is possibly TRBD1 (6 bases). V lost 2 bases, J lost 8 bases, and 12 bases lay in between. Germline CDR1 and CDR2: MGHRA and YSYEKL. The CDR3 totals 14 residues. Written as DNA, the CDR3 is TGCGCCAGCAGCCAATCCGGGACAAAAGAAAAACTGTTTTTT. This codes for CASSQSGTKEKLFF.

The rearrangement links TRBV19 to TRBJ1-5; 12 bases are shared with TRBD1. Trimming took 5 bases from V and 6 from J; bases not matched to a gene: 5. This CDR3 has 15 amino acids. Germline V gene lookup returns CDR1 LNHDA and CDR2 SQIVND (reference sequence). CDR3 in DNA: TGTGCCAGTAGTCCGGGACAGGGGGCGACTCAGCCCCAGCATTTT. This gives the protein CASSPGQGATQPQHF. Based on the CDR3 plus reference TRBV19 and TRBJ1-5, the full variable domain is DGGITQSPKYLFRKEGQNVTLSCEQNLNHDAMYWYRQDPGQGLRLIYYSQIVNDFQKGDIAEGYSVSREKKESFPLTVTSAQKNPTAFYLCASSPGQGATQPQHFGDGTRLSIL.

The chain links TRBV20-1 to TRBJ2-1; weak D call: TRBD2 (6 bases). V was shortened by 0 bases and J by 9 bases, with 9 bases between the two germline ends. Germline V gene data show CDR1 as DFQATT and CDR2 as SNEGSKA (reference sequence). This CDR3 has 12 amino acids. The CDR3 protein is CSARERETEQFF. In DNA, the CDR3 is TGCAGTGCTAGAGAGCGGGAAACTGAGCAGTTCTTC.

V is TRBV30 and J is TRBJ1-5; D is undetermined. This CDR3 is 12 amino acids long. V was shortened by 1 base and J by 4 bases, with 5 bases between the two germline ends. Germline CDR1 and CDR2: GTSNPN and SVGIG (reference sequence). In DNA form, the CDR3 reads TGTGCCTGGAGTGGCCAAAATCAGCCCCAGCATTTT. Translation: CAWSGQNQPQHF.

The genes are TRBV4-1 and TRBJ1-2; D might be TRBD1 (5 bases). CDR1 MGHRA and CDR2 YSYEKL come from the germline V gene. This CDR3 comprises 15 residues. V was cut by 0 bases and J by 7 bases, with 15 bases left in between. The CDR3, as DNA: TGCGCCAGCAGCCAAGATGTCGTGGGGCCGACTGGCTACACCTTC. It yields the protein CASSQDVVGPTGYTF.

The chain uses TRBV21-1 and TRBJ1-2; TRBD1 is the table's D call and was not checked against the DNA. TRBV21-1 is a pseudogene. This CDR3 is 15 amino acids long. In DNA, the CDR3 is TGTGCCAGCAGCAAAGGCTGGGGACAGCCGGGTGGCTACACCTTC. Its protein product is CASSKGWGQPGGYTF.

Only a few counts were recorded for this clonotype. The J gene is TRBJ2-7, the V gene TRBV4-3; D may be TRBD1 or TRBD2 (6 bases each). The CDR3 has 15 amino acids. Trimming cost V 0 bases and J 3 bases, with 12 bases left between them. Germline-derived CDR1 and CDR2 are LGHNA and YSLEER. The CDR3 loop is CASSQEWGAIYEQYF. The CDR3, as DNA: TGCGCCAGCAGCCAAGAGTGGGGGGCGATCTACGAGCAGTACTTC.

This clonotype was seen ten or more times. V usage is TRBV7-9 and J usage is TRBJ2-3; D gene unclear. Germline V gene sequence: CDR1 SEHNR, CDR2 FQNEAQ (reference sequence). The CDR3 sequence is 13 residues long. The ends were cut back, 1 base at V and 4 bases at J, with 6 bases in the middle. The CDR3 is CASSLGAPDTQYF. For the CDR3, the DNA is TGTGCCAGCAGCTTAGGAGCACCAGATACGCAGTATTTT.

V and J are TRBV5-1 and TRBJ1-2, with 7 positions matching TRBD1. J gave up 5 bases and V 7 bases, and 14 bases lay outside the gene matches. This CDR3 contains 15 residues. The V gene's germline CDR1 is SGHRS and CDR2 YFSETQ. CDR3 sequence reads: CASGDPGTVKYGYTF. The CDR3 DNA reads TGCGCCAGCGGGGACCCGGGGACAGTGAAGTATGGCTACACCTTC.

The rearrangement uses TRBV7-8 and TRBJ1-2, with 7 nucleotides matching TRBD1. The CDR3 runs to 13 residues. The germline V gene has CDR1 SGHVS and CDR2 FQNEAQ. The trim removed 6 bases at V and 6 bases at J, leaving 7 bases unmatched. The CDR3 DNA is TGTGCCAGCAGAAGAACAGGGGAGGATGGCTACACCTTC. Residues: CASRRTGEDGYTF.

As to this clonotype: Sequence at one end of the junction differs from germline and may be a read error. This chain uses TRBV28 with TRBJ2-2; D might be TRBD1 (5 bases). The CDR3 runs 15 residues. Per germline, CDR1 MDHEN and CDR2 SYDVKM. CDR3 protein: CAIPKGRVNTEELFF. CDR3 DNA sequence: TGTGCCATCCCGAAGGGCAGGGTAAACACCGAGGAGCTGTTTTTT.

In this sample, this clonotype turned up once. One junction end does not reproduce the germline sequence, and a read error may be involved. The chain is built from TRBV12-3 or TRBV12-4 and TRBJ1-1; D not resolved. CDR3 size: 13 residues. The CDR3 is CASRLGEYTEAFF. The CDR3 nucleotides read TGTGCCAGCAGGTTAGGAGAGTACACTGAAGCTTTCTTT.

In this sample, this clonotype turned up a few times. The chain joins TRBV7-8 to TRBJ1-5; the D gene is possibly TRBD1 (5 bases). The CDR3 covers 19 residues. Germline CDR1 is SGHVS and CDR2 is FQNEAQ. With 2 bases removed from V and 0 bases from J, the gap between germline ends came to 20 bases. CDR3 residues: CASSLSGTIPGYSNQPQHF. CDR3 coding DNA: TGTGCCAGCAGCTTATCCGGGACTATCCCCGGTTATAGCAATCAGCCCCAGCATTTT.

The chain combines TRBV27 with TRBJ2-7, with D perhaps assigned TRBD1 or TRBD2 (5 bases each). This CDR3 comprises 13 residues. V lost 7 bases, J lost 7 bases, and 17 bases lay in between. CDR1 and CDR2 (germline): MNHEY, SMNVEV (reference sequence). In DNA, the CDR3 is TGTGCCAGCAACCAGGTCCCGAGGGGTGAGCAGTACTTC. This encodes CASNQVPRGEQYF.

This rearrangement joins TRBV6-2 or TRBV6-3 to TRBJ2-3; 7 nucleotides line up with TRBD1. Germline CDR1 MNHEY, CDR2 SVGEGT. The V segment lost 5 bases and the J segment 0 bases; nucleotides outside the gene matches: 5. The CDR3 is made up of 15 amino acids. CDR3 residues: CASSDPTGSTDTQYF. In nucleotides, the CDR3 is TGTGCCAGCAGTGATCCGACAGGGAGCACAGATACGCAGTATTTT.

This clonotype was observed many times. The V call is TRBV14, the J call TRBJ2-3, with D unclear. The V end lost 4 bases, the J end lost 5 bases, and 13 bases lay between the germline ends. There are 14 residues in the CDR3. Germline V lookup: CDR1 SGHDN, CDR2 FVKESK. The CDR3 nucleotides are TGTGCCAGCAGCCCTCGCGGACGCAGAGATACGCAGTATTTT. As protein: CASSPRGRRDTQYF. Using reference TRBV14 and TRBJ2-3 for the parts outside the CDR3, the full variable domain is EAGVTQFPSHSVIEKGQTVTLRCDPISGHDNLYWYRRVMGKEIKFLLHFVKESKQDESGMPNNRFLAERTGGTYSTLKVQPAELEDSGVYFCASSPRGRRDTQYFGPGTRLTVL.

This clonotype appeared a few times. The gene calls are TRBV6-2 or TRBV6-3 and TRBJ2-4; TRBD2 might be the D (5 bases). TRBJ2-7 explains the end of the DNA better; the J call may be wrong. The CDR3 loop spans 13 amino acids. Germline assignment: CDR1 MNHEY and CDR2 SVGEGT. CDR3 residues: CASSLYRGYEQYF. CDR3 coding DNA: TGTGCCAGCAGCCTTTATCGGGGCTACGAGCAGTACTTC.

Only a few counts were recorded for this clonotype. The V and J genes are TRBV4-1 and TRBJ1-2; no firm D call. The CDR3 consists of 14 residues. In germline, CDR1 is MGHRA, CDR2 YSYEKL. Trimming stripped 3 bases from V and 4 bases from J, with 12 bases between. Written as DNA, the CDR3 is TGCGCCAGCAGCCAGCAGCGACGAACCTATGGCTACACCTTC. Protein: CASSQQRRTYGYTF.